The clone carrying this T cell receptor beta chain was counted at least ten times. One end of the junction does not line up with germline, which may come from a read error. The CDR3 is 13 residues long. Per the germline V gene, CDR1 is SGHTA and CDR2 is FQGNSA. This sample was taken from a study of T-cell reconstitution after alpha-beta-depleted transplantation in children. The TCRbeta library incorporated unique molecular identifiers. Via MiXCR, TCRdb re-called the PCR reads, giving one row per CDR3 protein. This table has some 220,000 distinct CDR3 sequences, 8% to 10% appearing once. This specimen consisted of PBMCs from the stem cell graft donor, obtained from the stem cell graft. The chain recombines TRBV7-2 with TRBJ2-7; 11 bases align to TRBD1. This receptor was identified in a human donor who donated a stem cell graft to a child with acute lymphoblastic leukemia. The chain's CDR3 is CASSSQTGTGGNF. The CDR3 nucleotides read TGTGCCAGCAGCTCCCAAACCGGGACAGGGGGGAACTTC.